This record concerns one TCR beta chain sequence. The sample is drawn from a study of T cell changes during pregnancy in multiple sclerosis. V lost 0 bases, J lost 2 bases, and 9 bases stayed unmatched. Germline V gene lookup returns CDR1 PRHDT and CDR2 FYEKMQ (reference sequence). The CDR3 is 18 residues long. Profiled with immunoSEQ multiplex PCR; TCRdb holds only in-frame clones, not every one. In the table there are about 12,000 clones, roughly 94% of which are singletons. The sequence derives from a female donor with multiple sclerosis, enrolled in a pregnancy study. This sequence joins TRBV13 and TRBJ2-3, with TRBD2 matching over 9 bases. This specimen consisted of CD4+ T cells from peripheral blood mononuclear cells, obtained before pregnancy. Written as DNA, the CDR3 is TGTGCCAGCAGCTTAGGCTCGCCGGGACTAGCCCTCACAGATACGCAGTATTTT. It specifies CASSLGSPGLALTDTQYF.